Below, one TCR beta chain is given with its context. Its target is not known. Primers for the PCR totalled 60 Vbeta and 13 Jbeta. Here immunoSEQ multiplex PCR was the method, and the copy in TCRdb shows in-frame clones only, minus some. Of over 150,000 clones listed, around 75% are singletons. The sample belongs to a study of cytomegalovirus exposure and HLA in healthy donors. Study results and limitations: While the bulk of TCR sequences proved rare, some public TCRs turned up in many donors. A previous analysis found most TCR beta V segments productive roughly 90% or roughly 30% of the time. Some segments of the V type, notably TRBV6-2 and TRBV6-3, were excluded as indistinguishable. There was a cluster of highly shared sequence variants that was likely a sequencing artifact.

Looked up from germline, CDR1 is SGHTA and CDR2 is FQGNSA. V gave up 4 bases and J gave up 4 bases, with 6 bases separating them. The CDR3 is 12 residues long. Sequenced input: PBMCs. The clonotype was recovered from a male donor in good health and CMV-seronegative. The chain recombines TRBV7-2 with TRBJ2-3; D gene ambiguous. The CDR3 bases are TGTGCCAGCAGCTACCGGGCAGATACGCAGTATTTT. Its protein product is CASSYRADTQYF. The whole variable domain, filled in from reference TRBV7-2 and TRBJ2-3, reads GAGVSQSPSNKVTEKGKDVELRCDPISGHTALYWYRQSLGQGLEFLIYFQGNSAPDKSGLPSDRFSAERTGGSVSTLTIQRTQQEDSAVYLCASSYRADTQYFGPGTRLTVL.